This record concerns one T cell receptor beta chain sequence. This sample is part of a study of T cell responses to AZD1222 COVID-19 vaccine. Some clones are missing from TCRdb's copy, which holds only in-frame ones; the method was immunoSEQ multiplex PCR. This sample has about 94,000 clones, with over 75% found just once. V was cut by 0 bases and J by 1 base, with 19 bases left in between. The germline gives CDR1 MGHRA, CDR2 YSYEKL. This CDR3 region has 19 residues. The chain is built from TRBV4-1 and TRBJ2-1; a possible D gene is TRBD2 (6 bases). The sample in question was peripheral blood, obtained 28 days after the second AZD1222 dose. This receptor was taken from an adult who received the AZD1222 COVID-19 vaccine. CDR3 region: CASSQDSRGGRGSYNEQFF. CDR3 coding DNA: TGCGCCAGCAGCCAAGATTCAAGGGGAGGCCGAGGGTCCTACAATGAGCAGTTCTTC.